This TCR beta chain appears in the sequencing data of a study of a mutant IDH1 vaccine in newly diagnosed glioma (dated by TCRdb to about 2021). Notes on the research overall: In the chemotherapy-containing groups, vaccination started alongside temozolomide cycles, whereas in patients who had radiotherapy alone it started 4-6 weeks after radiotherapy. The week-35 safety follow-up was designated visit V12, and the week-47 end of study was designated visit V13. Before enrollment, most patients had been given radiochemotherapy with temozolomide as standard therapy, while the rest had received either radiotherapy alone or temozolomide alone. Of the roughly 34 treated patients, about 60% were male and around 40% were female, and the mean age was approximately 41 years. Six visits were used for peripheral blood collection: V03 (baseline), V05, V07, V10, V12 and V13. Longitudinal TCRB deep sequencing was performed for roughly 27 treated patients wherever samples were available for exploratory analyses.

Library construction relied on the immunoSEQ multiplex PCR assay. Rearranged TCR beta chain sequences were amplified with the hsTCRB Kit following the manufacturer's protocol. TCRB libraries were sequenced on an Illumina MiSeq. The source study handled its data this way. The proprietary platform of the kit vendor was used for demultiplexing, trimming and gene mapping. TCRdb's version of the immuneACCESS table is confined to in-frame rearrangements and falls short of the full clone set. An unresolved V gene accounts for under half of the shortfall where checked; the remainder is of unknown origin. V, J and clone size are taken as reported in that table, and D and trimming were inferred from the DNA itself. The sample has about 54,000 clones on record, 80% to 90% of them singletons. Under 5% of the sample goes to the ten largest clones. The investigation overall reported the following: The authors noted that analyses of patient blood samples could not be reproduced because of sample limitations. Immune responses induced by the vaccine were seen in around 93% of patients across multiple MHC alleles. Availability determined which PBMC samples were chosen for TCRB deep sequencing. No apparent relationship was observed between pseudoprogression and alterations in the top peripheral T cell clonotypes detected by TCRB sequencing.

This clone was seen only a few times. Its cognate antigen has yet to be identified. It has no much larger one-base neighbor in the sample; base qualities were not kept. CDR1 and CDR2 are drawn from the germline V gene: SGHRS, YFSETQ. A distance of 11 bases separates the germline ends of V and J, which lose 0 bases and 6 bases respectively. From its cysteine to its phenylalanine, the CDR3 spans 14 amino acids. This entry keeps only the CDR3 DNA: 42 bases, framed from base 1. The meaning of the sample's time point label: week 35, safety follow-up. Every vaccine dose consisted of 300 ug of a 20-mer mutant IDH1 peptide in Montanide, administered subcutaneously together with topical imiquimod. Eight vaccinations were administered to patients in weeks 1, 3, 5, 7, 11, 15, 19 and 23, corresponding to visits V03 through V10. Newly diagnosed WHO grade 3 or 4 IDH1-mutant astrocytomas showing loss of nuclear ATRX were present in the donors. The samples were drawn from NOA16, a multicentre, single-arm, open-label phase I trial in Germany that tested a mutant IDH1 peptide vaccine in humans for the first time. Genomic DNA for TCRB sequencing was isolated from EDTA blood with the DNeasy Blood and Tissue Kit.

This clonotype originated in a woman between 18 and 29 years old with glioma. The specimen comprised PBMCs, sampled from a glioma patient whose treatment included an IDH1 peptide vaccine. The chain uses TRBV5-1 and TRBJ2-3; perhaps TRBD2 is the D gene, with 5 bases matching. The DNA reads TGCGCCAGCAGCTTGGACTTATCGGGGGATACGCAGTATTTT. This is translated as CASSLDLSGDTQYF.